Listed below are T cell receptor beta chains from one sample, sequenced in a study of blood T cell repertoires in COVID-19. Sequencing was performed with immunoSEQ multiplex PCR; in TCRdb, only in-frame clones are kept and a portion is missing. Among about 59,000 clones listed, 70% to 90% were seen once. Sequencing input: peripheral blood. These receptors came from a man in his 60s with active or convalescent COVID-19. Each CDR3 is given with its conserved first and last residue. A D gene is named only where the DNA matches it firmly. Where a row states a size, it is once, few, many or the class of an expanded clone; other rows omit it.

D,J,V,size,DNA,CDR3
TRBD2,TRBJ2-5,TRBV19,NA,TGTGCCAGCGGACTAGCGGGGTCGAAGACCCAGTACTTC,CASGLAGSKTQYF
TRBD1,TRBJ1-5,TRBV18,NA,TGTGCCAGCTCCTCCGGGACAGATAATCAGCCCCAGCATTTT,CASSSGTDNQPQHF
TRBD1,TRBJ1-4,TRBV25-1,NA,TGTGCCAGCAGCTGGACAGGGGGAGATGAAAAACTGTTTTTT,CASSWTGGDEKLFF
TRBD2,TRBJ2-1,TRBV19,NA,TGTGCCAGTAGTACCCTAGCGGGAGGGCACAATGAGCAGTTCTTC,CASSTLAGGHNEQFF
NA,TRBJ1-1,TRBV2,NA,TGTGCCAGCACTGAGGGGGGGAACACTGAAGCTTTCTTT,CASTEGGNTEAFF
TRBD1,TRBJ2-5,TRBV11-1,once,TGTGCCAGCAGCTTAAGACAGGGACGCCAAGAGACCCAGTACTTC,CASSLRQGRQETQYF
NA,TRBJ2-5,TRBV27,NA,TGTGCCAGCAGTAAATTAGGGGTACAACAAGAGACCCAGTACTTC,CASSKLGVQQETQYF
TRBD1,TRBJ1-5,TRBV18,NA,TGTGCCAGCTCACCATACGGGACAGACAATCAGCCCCAGCATTTT,CASSPYGTDNQPQHF
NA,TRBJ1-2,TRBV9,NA,TGTGCCAGCAGCGTACAGGGCTTAGGCTATGGCTACACCTTC,CASSVQGLGYGYTF
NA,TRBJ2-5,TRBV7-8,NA,TGTGCCAGCAGCTTCCGACAGAATCAAGAGACCCAGTACTTC,CASSFRQNQETQYF
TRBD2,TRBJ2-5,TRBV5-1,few,TGCGCCAGCGGCACTAGCGGGGGAAACTCGAGGGAGACCCAGTACTTC,CASGTSGGNSRETQYF
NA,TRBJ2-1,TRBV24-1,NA,TGTGCCACCAGTGCGTTTGATGAGCAGTTCTTC,CATSAFDEQFF
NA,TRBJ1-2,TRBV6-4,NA,TGTGCCAGCAGGCAGGACCGGGGGACTTTGGGCTACACCTTC,CASRQDRGTLGYTF
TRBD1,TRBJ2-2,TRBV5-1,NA,TGCGCCAGCAGCACCGACAGGGTGGGCGCCGGGGAGCTGTTTTTT,CASSTDRVGAGELFF
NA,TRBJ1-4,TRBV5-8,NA,TGTGCCAGCAGCTTGGGGCAGGGGCTAAGAACTAATGAAAAACTGTTTTTT,CASSLGQGLRTNEKLFF
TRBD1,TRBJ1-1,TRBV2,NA,TGTGCCAGCAAAGGGACAGGGGGGAACACTGAAGCTTTCTTT,CASKGTGGNTEAFF
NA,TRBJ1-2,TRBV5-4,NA,TGTGCCAGCACCACCCGAGGGTTTAGGGATGGCTACACCTTC,CASTTRGFRDGYTF
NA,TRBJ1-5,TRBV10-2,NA,TGCGCCAGCAGTGACTATACAGGGTCGAAATCATCACAGCATTTT,CASSDYTGSKSSQHF
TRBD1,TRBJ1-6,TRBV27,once,TGTGCCAGCAGTCCGGGACAGGGGTCTTCACCCCTCCACTTT,CASSPGQGSSPLHF
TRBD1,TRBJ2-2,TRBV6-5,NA,TGTGCCAGCAGGACAGGGGGCGAGGGCACCGGGGAGCTGTTTTTT,CASRTGGEGTGELFF
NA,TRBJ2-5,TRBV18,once,TGTGCCAGCTCACCAGGGCAGCAAGAGACCCAGTACTTC,CASSPGQQETQYF
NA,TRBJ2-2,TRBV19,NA,TGTGCCAGTAGTAGGACGTATGGACTGAACACCGGGGAGCTGTTTTTT,CASSRTYGLNTGELFF
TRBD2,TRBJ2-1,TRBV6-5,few,TGTGCCAACCGGGGGGGCTACAACAATGAGCAGTTCTTC,CANRGGYNNEQFF
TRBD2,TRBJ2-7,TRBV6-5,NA,TGTGCCAGTAGGACTAGCGAACCCTACGAGCAGTACTTC,CASRTSEPYEQYF
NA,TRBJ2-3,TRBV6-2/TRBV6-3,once,TGTGCCAGCAGTTACGGTGCGGGACCTAGCACAGATACGCAGTATTTT,CASSYGAGPSTDTQYF
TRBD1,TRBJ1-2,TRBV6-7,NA,TGTGCCAGCACCCGGACAGGTTCTCGGGCGGCCTATGGCTACACCTTC,CASTRTGSRAAYGYTF
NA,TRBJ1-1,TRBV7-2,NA,TGTGCCAGCAGCATAGAGTCAGGGAAGAACACTGAAGCTTTCTTT,CASSIESGKNTEAFF
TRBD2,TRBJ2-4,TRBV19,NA,TGTGCCAGTAGTTTTGAGATGGGACTAGCGGGAAAACTAGCCAAAAACATTCAGTACTTC,CASSFEMGLAGKLAKNIQYF